The entry that follows covers one TCR beta chain sequence. Its antigen is unknown. This sample stems from a study of T cell responses to AZD1222 COVID-19 vaccine. On the study more broadly: The analysis combined second doses at about 4 or about 12 weeks. Study-wide findings and caveats: Spike as a whole was targeted by vaccine-associated CD4 TCRs, dominant at 160-218 and 743-854. AZD1222 recipients seropositive at baseline numbered only six. Females made up more of the donors, who were largely white British, and clonal diversity may have come out too low.

Profiling relied on immunoSEQ multiplex PCR, and the TCRdb table lists in-frame clones only, not all of them. This table holds approximately 190,000 clones, around 93% found once. The CDR3 is 15 residues long. Trimming stripped 1 base from V and 2 bases from J, with 15 bases between. In germline, CDR1 is SQVTM, CDR2 ANQGSEA. The source material was peripheral blood, sampled on day 0 of AZD1222 vaccination. This sequence originates from an adult in good health. The chain uses TRBV29-1 and TRBJ2-7; D perhaps matches TRBD2 (5 bases). CDR3 in amino acids: CSVEGRGSSTYEQYF. CDR3 DNA sequence: TGCAGCGTTGAAGGGCGTGGGAGTAGTACCTACGAGCAGTACTTC.